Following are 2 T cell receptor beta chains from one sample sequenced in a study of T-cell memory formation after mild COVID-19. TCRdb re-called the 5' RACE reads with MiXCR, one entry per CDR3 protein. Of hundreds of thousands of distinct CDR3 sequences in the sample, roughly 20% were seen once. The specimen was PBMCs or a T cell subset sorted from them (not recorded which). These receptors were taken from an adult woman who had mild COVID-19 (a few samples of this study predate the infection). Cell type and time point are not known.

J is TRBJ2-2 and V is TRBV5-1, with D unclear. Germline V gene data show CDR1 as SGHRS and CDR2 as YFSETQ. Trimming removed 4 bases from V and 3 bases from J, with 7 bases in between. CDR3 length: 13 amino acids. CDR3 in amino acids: CASSHDDTGELFF. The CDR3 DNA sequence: TGCGCCAGCAGCCACGATGACACCGGGGAGCTGTTTTTT.

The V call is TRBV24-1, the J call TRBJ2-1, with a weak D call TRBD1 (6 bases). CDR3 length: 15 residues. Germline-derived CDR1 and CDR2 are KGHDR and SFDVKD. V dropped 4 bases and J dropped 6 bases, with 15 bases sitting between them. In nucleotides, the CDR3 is TGTGCCACCAGTGACTATCTGGACAGCCGCAATGAGCAGTTCTTC. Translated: CATSDYLDSRNEQFF.